A selection of T cell receptor beta chains follows, all from one sample in a study of cytomegalovirus exposure and HLA in healthy donors. Here immunoSEQ multiplex PCR was the method, and the copy in TCRdb shows in-frame clones only, minus some. The sample lists over 110,000 clones; roughly four fifths were seen once. Source material: PBMCs. The receptors here all came from a woman in her thirties or forties in good health and CMV-seronegative. The CDR3 runs from the conserved cysteine through the conserved F or W. The order of the fields is clone size, J gene, V gene, D gene, CDR3 DNA, CDR3 protein. D genes are given only for firm matches. Not every row has a clone size; where given, it reads once, few, many or a size class.

clone_size: -
j_call: TRBJ2-2
v_call: TRBV5-1
d_call: TRBD1
cdr3_nt: TGCGCCAGCAGCCCGGACACAGGGGGAACCGGGGAGCTGTTTTTT
cdr3_aa: CASSPDTGGTGELFF

clone_size: few
j_call: TRBJ1-6
v_call: TRBV5-8
d_call: -
cdr3_nt: TGTGCCAGCAGCTTTTCCCGACCTGGGAGCTCCTATAATTCACCCCTCCACTTT
cdr3_aa: CASSFSRPGSSYNSPLHF

clone_size: once
j_call: TRBJ2-3
v_call: TRBV7-6
d_call: -
cdr3_nt: TGTGCCAGCAGCTTAGACAGGCTCACAGATACGCAGTATTTT
cdr3_aa: CASSLDRLTDTQYF

clone_size: -
j_call: TRBJ1-1
v_call: TRBV15
d_call: -
cdr3_nt: TGTGCCACCAGCAGATCTCGTCTTCAGGGTGGCACTGAAGCTTTCTTT
cdr3_aa: CATSRSRLQGGTEAFF

clone_size: -
j_call: TRBJ2-2
v_call: TRBV10-3
d_call: -
cdr3_nt: TGTGCCATCAGAGCACAGGGAGGGTCGAACACCGGGGAGCTGTTTTTT
cdr3_aa: CAIRAQGGSNTGELFF

clone_size: few
j_call: TRBJ1-4
v_call: TRBV6-8
d_call: TRBD1
cdr3_nt: TGTGCCAGAGACAGGGCTAATGAAAAACTGTTTTTT
cdr3_aa: CARDRANEKLFF

clone_size: -
j_call: TRBJ1-1
v_call: TRBV4-1
d_call: TRBD1
cdr3_nt: TGCGCCAGCAGCCAAGGGGACAGGGTGAACACTGAAGCTTTCTTT
cdr3_aa: CASSQGDRVNTEAFF

clone_size: -
j_call: TRBJ2-7
v_call: TRBV10-3
d_call: -
cdr3_nt: TGTGCCATCAATACAGGGTTCCCATCCTACGAGCAGTACTTC
cdr3_aa: CAINTGFPSYEQYF

clone_size: -
j_call: TRBJ1-2
v_call: TRBV6-5
d_call: -
cdr3_nt: TGTGCCAGCAGTTACCGACAGTACCAGCATAACTATGGCTACACCTTC
cdr3_aa: CASSYRQYQHNYGYTF

clone_size: -
j_call: TRBJ1-6
v_call: TRBV5-4
d_call: TRBD1
cdr3_nt: TGTGCCAGCAGCCAGTACGACAGGGAGAATTCACCCCTCCACTTT
cdr3_aa: CASSQYDRENSPLHF

clone_size: -
j_call: TRBJ2-5
v_call: TRBV5-6
d_call: -
cdr3_nt: TGTGCCAGCAGCTTACGGGGGTTAGGGGGGGAAGAGACCCAGTACTTC
cdr3_aa: CASSLRGLGGEETQYF

clone_size: -
j_call: TRBJ2-7
v_call: TRBV7-2
d_call: TRBD1
cdr3_nt: TGTGCCAGCAGGTCGACAGGGTTCTACGAGCAGTACTTC
cdr3_aa: CASRSTGFYEQYF

clone_size: -
j_call: TRBJ2-6
v_call: TRBV6-1
d_call: TRBD1
cdr3_nt: TGTGCCAGCAGTGGACAGGGGGGGCGGTCTGGGGCCAACGTCCTGACTTTC
cdr3_aa: CASSGQGGRSGANVLTF

clone_size: -
j_call: TRBJ1-5
v_call: TRBV10-3
d_call: -
cdr3_nt: TGTGCCATCAGCGCCGACAGAGACAATCAGCCCCAGCATTTT
cdr3_aa: CAISADRDNQPQHF

clone_size: few
j_call: TRBJ2-1
v_call: TRBV6-6
d_call: -
cdr3_nt: TGTGCCAGCAGCTGGCGGCCCTCCTACAATGAGCAGTTCTTC
cdr3_aa: CASSWRPSYNEQFF

clone_size: -
j_call: TRBJ1-2
v_call: TRBV29-1
d_call: TRBD1
cdr3_nt: TGCAGCGTTGAGTCCAGGGGGCAGGACTATGGCTACACCTTC
cdr3_aa: CSVESRGQDYGYTF

clone_size: -
j_call: TRBJ2-3
v_call: TRBV2
d_call: TRBD1
cdr3_nt: TGTGCCAGCATTTTACGCGACAGGGGGTTAACAGATACGCAGTATTTT
cdr3_aa: CASILRDRGLTDTQYF

clone_size: few
j_call: TRBJ1-1
v_call: TRBV5-1
d_call: -
cdr3_nt: TGCGCCAGCAGCCCTCCGGGGGATTCTGAAGCTTTCTTT
cdr3_aa: CASSPPGDSEAFF

clone_size: -
j_call: TRBJ2-1
v_call: TRBV23-1
d_call: TRBD1
cdr3_nt: TGCGCCAGCAGTCGCAGGACTGGACAGGGGGGATACAATGAGCAGTTCTTC
cdr3_aa: CASSRRTGQGGYNEQFF

clone_size: -
j_call: TRBJ2-3
v_call: TRBV9
d_call: TRBD1
cdr3_nt: TGTGCCAGCAGCGCTCCGACAGGGTGGACCACAGATACGCAGTATTTT
cdr3_aa: CASSAPTGWTTDTQYF

clone_size: -
j_call: TRBJ1-1
v_call: TRBV7-2
d_call: -
cdr3_nt: TGTGCCAGCAGCTTGCGGGTAGTGGACACTGAAGCTTTCTTT
cdr3_aa: CASSLRVVDTEAFF

clone_size: -
j_call: TRBJ2-5
v_call: TRBV28
d_call: TRBD1
cdr3_nt: TGTGCCAGCACTAATCCTATAGGACAGGGAGGAGAGACCCAGTACTTC
cdr3_aa: CASTNPIGQGGETQYF

clone_size: -
j_call: TRBJ2-3
v_call: TRBV6-4
d_call: TRBD2
cdr3_nt: TGTGCCAGCAGTGGGACTAGCGGGGCAGATACGCAGTATTTT
cdr3_aa: CASSGTSGADTQYF

clone_size: -
j_call: TRBJ1-6
v_call: TRBV5-1
d_call: -
cdr3_nt: TGCGCCAGCAGCTTCGGACAGTCTAATTCACCCCTCCACTTT
cdr3_aa: CASSFGQSNSPLHF

clone_size: few
j_call: TRBJ2-1
v_call: TRBV4-1
d_call: TRBD2
cdr3_nt: TGCGCCAGCAGCGCCTCCAGTAGCGGGGGGGCCGATGAGCAGTTCTTC
cdr3_aa: CASSASSSGGADEQFF

clone_size: -
j_call: TRBJ2-1
v_call: TRBV9
d_call: -
cdr3_nt: TGTGCCAGCAGCGTAGGGGAGCATTCCAATGAGCAGTTCTTC
cdr3_aa: CASSVGEHSNEQFF

clone_size: -
j_call: TRBJ2-1
v_call: TRBV18
d_call: TRBD2
cdr3_nt: TGTGCCAGCTCACCGGAGGGACTAGCGGGGGGCAACAATGAGCAGTTCTTC
cdr3_aa: CASSPEGLAGGNNEQFF

clone_size: few
j_call: TRBJ1-2
v_call: TRBV5-1
d_call: -
cdr3_nt: TGCGCCAGCAGCTGGGAGGGCACAGCTAACTATGGCTACACCTTC
cdr3_aa: CASSWEGTANYGYTF